The rows below give T cell receptor beta chains drawn from one sample of a study of CD8+ T cells in alopecia areata. The table came from immunoSEQ multiplex PCR; TCRdb's copy has only in-frame clones and leaves some out. There are around 100,000 clones in the sample; about 40% occur only once, and more than 15% lies in the top ten. The sample in question was CD8+ T cells sorted from blood, obtained at week 24, from a patient treated with tofacitinib. The receptors here all came from a human donor with alopecia areata. Both conserved end residues are part of each CDR3. Only some rows state a clone size, as once, few, many or a class for expanded clones.

clone_size j_call v_call cdr3_aa
NA TRBJ1-2 TRBV9 CASSEQGFYTF
few TRBJ2-4 TRBV30 CAWGPQGYIQYF
NA TRBJ1-2 TRBV14 CASSLPDSPSRTF
NA TRBJ1-2 TRBV27 CASSTGMGYGYTF
NA TRBJ2-3 TRBV4-1 CASSQKGAHTSTDTQYF
few TRBJ2-3 TRBV2 CASSEMGRVRYF
few TRBJ2-1 TRBV4-1 CASSQGLADNYNEQFF
NA TRBJ1-1 TRBV27 CASSVTGNTEAFF
few TRBJ2-2 TRBV2 CASRALYTGELFF
NA TRBJ2-1 TRBV4-1 CASSQGGDYNEQFF
NA TRBJ2-1 TRBV9 CASSVKSYNEQFF
NA TRBJ2-7 TRBV2 CASSDGKYYEQYF
NA TRBJ2-1 TRBV19 CASSIDSYSHNEQFF
NA TRBJ2-1 TRBV14 CASSQTGLAGEQFF
NA TRBJ2-7 TRBV10-3 CAVRASYEQYF
NA TRBJ2-7 TRBV4-3 CASSSHPGASYEQYF
few TRBJ2-7 TRBV27 CASSLMWGLYEQYF
NA TRBJ1-2 TRBV9 CASSVGGGFVYGYTF
NA TRBJ2-1 TRBV4-1 CASSQRGDEQFF
NA TRBJ2-7 TRBV15 CATSRVGTTYEQYF
few TRBJ1-5 TRBV2 CASSELTASNQPQHF
NA TRBJ1-2 TRBV9 CASTDSRGYTF
NA TRBJ2-5 TRBV4-1 CASSQDQLDRTQETQYF
NA TRBJ2-3 TRBV11-2 CASRQDTDTQYF
few TRBJ2-7 TRBV27 CAVERGSEQYF
NA TRBJ2-1 TRBV27 CASSPRQGYYNEQFF
NA TRBJ2-1 TRBV7-3 CASSYIGLAGADEQFF
NA TRBJ2-7 TRBV9 CASSVGGLAGSHEQYF